This T cell receptor (beta chain) was found in a study of cytomegalovirus exposure and HLA in healthy donors. It was with 60 Vbeta and 13 Jbeta primers that the PCR ran. Using immunoSEQ multiplex PCR, the repertoire was profiled, and TCRdb retains in-frame clones only, with some absent. The sample totals around 70,000 clones; its top ten clones hold approximately 5.3%. On this clone: Its specificity is not known.

Study-wide findings and caveats: Within the data, a cluster of highly shared sequence variants was likely a sequencing artifact. The classifier was said to identify cytomegalovirus status with high specificity and sensitivity. Earlier analysis yielded a pattern in which most TCR beta V segments were productive about 90% or about 30% of the time.

CDR3 length: 15 residues. CDR1 is SGHRS, CDR2 YFSETQ, per germline. Trimming pared 0 bases from V and 5 bases from J, leaving 15 bases between. Sequenced sample: PBMCs. The source is a woman aged 40 to 50 in good health and CMV-seropositive. The genes are TRBV5-1 and TRBJ2-7; a weak D match, TRBD2 (5 bases). The CDR3 DNA reads as TGCGCCAGCAGCTTGGCCGGGGAGTTTATCGACGAGCAGTACTTC. Amino acid sequence: CASSLAGEFIDEQYF.